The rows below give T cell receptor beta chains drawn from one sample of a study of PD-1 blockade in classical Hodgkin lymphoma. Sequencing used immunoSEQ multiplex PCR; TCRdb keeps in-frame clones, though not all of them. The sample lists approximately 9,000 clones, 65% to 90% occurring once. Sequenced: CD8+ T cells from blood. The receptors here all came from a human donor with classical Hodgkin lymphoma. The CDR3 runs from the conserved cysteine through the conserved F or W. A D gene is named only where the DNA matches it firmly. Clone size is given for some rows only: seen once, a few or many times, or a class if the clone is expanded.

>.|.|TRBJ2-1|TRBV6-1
TGTGCCAGCAGTGAAGGGCGGGCGAATGAGCAGTTCTTC
CASSEGRANEQFF
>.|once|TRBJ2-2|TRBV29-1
TGCAGCGTGGAAACAGGGTATAGCACCGGGGAGCTGTTTTTT
CSVETGYSTGELFF
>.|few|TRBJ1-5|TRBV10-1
TGCGCCAGCAGTGAGTCTAGGCAGGGAAGACAGCCCCAGCATTTT
CASSESRQGRQPQHF
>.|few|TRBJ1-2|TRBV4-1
TGCGCCAGCAGCCAAGATCCGACAGGCTACTATGGCTACACCTTC
CASSQDPTGYYGYTF
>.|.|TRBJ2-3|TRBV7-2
TGTGCCAGCAGCCAGGGGCCCTTGGCAGATACGCAGTATTTT
CASSQGPLADTQYF
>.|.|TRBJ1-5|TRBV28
TGTGCCAGCAGTCACCTCCGACTAGACAGGCTGCGGACCAGGCCCCAGCATTTT
CASSHLRLDRLRTRPQHF
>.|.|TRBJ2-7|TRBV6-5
TGTGCCAGCAGCCAGGACGGGGTCTACGAGCAGTACTTC
CASSQDGVYEQYF
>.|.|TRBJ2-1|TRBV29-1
TGCAGCGTTGAAGAGGAGGCGCGGGGCGAGGAGCAGTTCTTC
CSVEEEARGEEQFF
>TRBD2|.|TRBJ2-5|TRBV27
TGTGCCAGCAGTTTAGAGCGGGGGGCCTCCTGGACCCAGTACTTC
CASSLERGASWTQYF
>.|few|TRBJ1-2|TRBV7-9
TGTGCCAGCAGCTTCGGGCCTGGCAGGGTGGGTGGCTACACCTTC
CASSFGPGRVGGYTF
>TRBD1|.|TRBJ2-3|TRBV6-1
TGTGCCAGCAGTGGTAGGGACAGCAATCCAGATACGCAGTATTTT
CASSGRDSNPDTQYF
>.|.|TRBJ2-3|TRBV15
TGTGCCACTTGGCTCTTAGATACGCAGTATTTT
CATWLLDTQYF
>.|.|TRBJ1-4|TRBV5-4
TGTGCCAGCAGCTTCGGACCAGTCACAACTAATGAAAAACTGTTTTTT
CASSFGPVTTNEKLFF
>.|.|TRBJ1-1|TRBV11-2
TGTGCCAGCAGCGGAGGCGGGGGGGCGAACACTGAAGCTTTCTTT
CASSGGGGANTEAFF
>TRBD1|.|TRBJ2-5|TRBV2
TGTGCCAGCAGAACAGGGGGCCTCCAAGAGACCCAGTACTTC
CASRTGGLQETQYF
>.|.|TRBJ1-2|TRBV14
TGTGCCAGCAGCCAAGTGGGAGGGACTTCTAACTATGGCTACACCTTC
CASSQVGGTSNYGYTF
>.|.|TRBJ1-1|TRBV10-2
TGCGCCAGCAGTGAGCAGGGGTACACTGAAGCTTTCTTT
CASSEQGYTEAFF
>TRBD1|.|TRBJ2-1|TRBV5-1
TGCGCCAGCAGCGCATCGACAGGGAGAAATGAGCAGTTCTTC
CASSASTGRNEQFF
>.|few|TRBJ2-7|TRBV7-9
TGTGCCAGCAGCCTATACGGACCGACCTACGAGCAGTACTTC
CASSLYGPTYEQYF
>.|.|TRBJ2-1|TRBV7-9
TGTGCCAGCAGTCCCGATCCCGGGGGGCCCTACAATGAGCAGTTCTTC
CASSPDPGGPYNEQFF
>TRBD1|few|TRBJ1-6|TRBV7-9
TGTGCCAGCAGCAATGACAGGGGCCTGACGACACCCCTCCACTTT
CASSNDRGLTTPLHF
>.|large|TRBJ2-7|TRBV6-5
TGTGCCAGCAGTATTGGACCGTGGGGCGAGCAGTACTTC
CASSIGPWGEQYF
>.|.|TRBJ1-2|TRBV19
TGTGCCAGTAGTATCCTTCGGGGATACTATGGCTACACCTTC
CASSILRGYYGYTF
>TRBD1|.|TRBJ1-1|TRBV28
TGTGCCAGCAGTTTAGGCCACGGACAGGGGGCAGTGAGGGCTTTCTTT
CASSLGHGQGAVRAFF